This entry lists 10 T cell receptor beta chains sequenced from one sample in a study of cytomegalovirus exposure and HLA in healthy donors. PCR was performed using 60 Vbeta and 13 Jbeta primers. Sequencing used immunoSEQ multiplex PCR; TCRdb keeps in-frame clones, though not all of them. Of 100,000 to 120,000 clones in the sample, 80% to 85% are singletons; the top ten hold around 6.9%. Sequenced: PBMCs. Receptors were obtained from a young man in good health and CMV-seropositive.

This clone was seen more than once but under ten times. This rearrangement joins TRBV6-1 to TRBJ2-2; the D gene is possibly TRBD1 (6 bases). CDR1 is MNHNS and CDR2 is SASEGT in the germline V gene. The length of the CDR3 is 15 residues. V was clipped by 8 bases and J by 3 bases, with 16 bases between them. The CDR3 nucleotides are TGTGCCAGCCAACTCACAGGGTGGGACACCGGGGAGCTGTTTTTT. Translated: CASQLTGWDTGELFF.

The rearrangement joins TRBV27 to TRBJ2-7; 7 positions agree with TRBD1. CDR1 is MNHEY and CDR2 is SMNVEV in the germline V gene (reference sequence). CDR3 size: 15 residues. Trimming cost V 6 bases and J 2 bases; bases outside gene matches: 10. CDR3 sequence: CASRVQGSPPYEQYF. The CDR3 coding sequence is TGTGCCAGCAGGGTACAGGGGTCTCCACCCTACGAGCAGTACTTC.

The gene calls are TRBV2 and TRBJ1-6; TRBD1 agrees at 7 bases. CDR3 length: 14 amino acids. Germline V CDR1 and CDR2: SNHLY, FYNNEI. Unmatched junction bases numbered 2, after V lost 3 bases and J lost 6 bases. The chain's CDR3 is CASSETGPNSPLHF. The CDR3 nucleotides are TGTGCCAGCAGTGAGACAGGGCCTAATTCACCCCTCCACTTT.

The rearrangement links TRBV7-2 to TRBJ2-3; TRBD2 is a possible D gene (7 bases). Germline lookup yields CDR1 SGHTA and CDR2 FQGNSA. CDR3 length: 15 residues. Trimming pared 1 base from V and 4 bases from J, leaving 12 bases between. The CDR3 loop is CASSLGGGGSDTQYF. Here the CDR3 DNA reads TGTGCCAGCAGCTTAGGGGGCGGGGGCTCAGATACGCAGTATTTT.

The genes are TRBV6-1 and TRBJ2-7; 7 bases fit TRBD1. CDR3 length: 13 residues. Trimming removed 5 bases from V and 3 bases from J; junction bases left unmatched: 4. Germline V gene data show CDR1 as MNHNS and CDR2 as SASEGT. CDR3 sequence reads: CASSRAGGYEQYF. The CDR3 bases are TGTGCCAGCAGTCGGGCAGGGGGCTACGAGCAGTACTTC.

The gene calls are TRBV4-1 and TRBJ2-7, with D possibly matching TRBD1 (6 bases). Per germline, CDR1 MGHRA and CDR2 YSYEKL. Trimming left V 5 bases short and J 2 bases short, with 16 bases between. There are 15 residues in the CDR3. The CDR3 loop reads CASSKELQGTYEQYF. CDR3 coding DNA: TGCGCCAGCAGCAAGGAACTCCAGGGGACCTACGAGCAGTACTTC.

Regarding this clone: This CDR3 is also generated by other DNA sequences in the sample. The chain combines TRBV6-5 with TRBJ1-1, with D possibly TRBD1 on 6 matching bases. Per the germline V gene, CDR1 is MNHEY and CDR2 is SVGAGI. CDR3 size: 12 residues. V was shortened by 6 bases and J by 3 bases, with 8 bases between the two germline ends. The CDR3 loop is CASRAGDTEAFF. The CDR3, as DNA: TGTGCCAGCAGAGCAGGGGACACTGAAGCTTTCTTT.

The rearrangement joins TRBV28 to TRBJ2-2; possibly TRBD2 for D (5 bases). The CDR3 length is 12 residues. Germline-derived CDR1 and CDR2 are MDHEN and SYDVKM. Trimming removed 7 bases from V and 7 bases from J, with 10 bases in between. The CDR3 spells CASIGGFGELFF. CDR3 in DNA: TGTGCCAGCATCGGCGGGTTCGGGGAGCTGTTTTTT.

The chain recombines TRBV7-6 with TRBJ1-5; TRBD1 matches at 8 bases. Germline V CDR1 and CDR2: SGHVS, FNYEAQ. CDR3 length: 15 amino acids. Germline trimming cut 6 bases from V and 7 bases from J; bases unmatched to any gene: 11. In DNA, the CDR3 is TGTGCCAGCAGTTTGACAGGGGAGACAGGGCAGCCCCAGCATTTT. Its protein is CASSLTGETGQPQHF. Full variable domain (remainder filled in from reference TRBV7-6 and TRBJ1-5): GAGVSQSPRYKVTKRGQDVALRCDPISGHVSLYWYRQALGQGPEFLTYFNYEAQQDKSGLPNDRFSAERPEGSISTLTIQRTEQRDSAMYRCASSLTGETGQPQHFGDGTRLSIL.

This clone showed up just once. This chain joins TRBV21-1 and TRBJ2-7; the table gives TRBD1 as D, unverified against the DNA. TRBV21-1 is a pseudogene locus. This CDR3 comprises 17 residues. The CDR3 region is CASSKDNGQGISYEQYF. CDR3 in DNA: TGTGCCAGCAGCAAAGACAACGGACAGGGTATTTCCTACGAGCAGTACTTC.